This T cell receptor (beta chain) comes out of a study of T-cell memory formation after mild COVID-19. MiXCR, run by TCRdb on the 5' RACE reads, gives a single entry per CDR3 protein. The data show roughly 190,000 distinct CDR3 sequences, with about 10% seen just once and less than 4% held by the top ten. The germline V gene encodes CDR1 SGHTA and CDR2 FQGNSA. The V gene end was trimmed by 5 bases and the J gene end by 5 bases; junction bases not matched to a gene: 8. The CDR3 is 15 amino acids. The clonotype originates from a man aged 18 to 35 who had mild COVID-19 (a few samples of this study predate the infection). Cell type and time point are not known. The sample consisted of PBMCs or a T cell subset sorted from them (not recorded which). The chain carries TRBV7-2 and TRBJ1-1; TRBD1 matches at 10 bases. This chain's CDR3 is CASSVTGQGRTEAFF. Written as DNA, the CDR3 is TGTGCCAGCAGCGTAACGGGACAGGGGAGGACTGAAGCTTTCTTT.